This T cell receptor beta chain was identified during a study of response to subunit inactivated influenza vaccine. Study outcomes and limitations: Authors proposed each seasonal influenza vaccination draws in few new T cells.

TCRdb re-derived calls from the RT-PCR reads in MiXCR, one entry per CDR3 protein. The profile shows 800,000 to 1,000,000 distinct CDR3 sequences, approximately 21% of them singletons. J was trimmed by 3 bases and V by 0 bases; bases with no gene match: 5. Germline values: CDR1 SGHRS, CDR2 YFSETQ. The CDR3 covers 15 residues. This clonotype came up many times. Its antigen is not known. The source of this sequence is a man in his fifties who received an inactivated influenza vaccine. V usage is TRBV5-1 and J usage is TRBJ2-7; TRBD2 aligns across 8 bases. Specimen: PBMCs from blood, collected roughly 5 days after vaccination. The CDR3 spells CASSLGLAPDYEQYF. The CDR3 bases are TGCGCCAGCAGCTTGGGACTAGCGCCGGACTACGAGCAGTACTTC.